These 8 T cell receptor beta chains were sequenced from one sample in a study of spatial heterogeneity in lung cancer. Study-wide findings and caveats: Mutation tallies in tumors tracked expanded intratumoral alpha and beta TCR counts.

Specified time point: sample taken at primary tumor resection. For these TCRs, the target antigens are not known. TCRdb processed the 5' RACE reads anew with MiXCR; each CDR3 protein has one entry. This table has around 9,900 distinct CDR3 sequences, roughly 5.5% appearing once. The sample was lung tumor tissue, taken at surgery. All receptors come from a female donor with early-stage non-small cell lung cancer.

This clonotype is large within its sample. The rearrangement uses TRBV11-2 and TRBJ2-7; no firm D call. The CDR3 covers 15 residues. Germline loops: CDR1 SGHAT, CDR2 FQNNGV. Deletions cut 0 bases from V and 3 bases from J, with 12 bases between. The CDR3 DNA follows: TGTGCCAGCAGCTTAGATGGCTCAGTACGCTACGAGCAGTACTTC. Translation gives CASSLDGSVRYEQYF. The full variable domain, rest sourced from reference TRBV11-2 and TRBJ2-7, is EAGVAQSPRYKIIEKRQSVAFWCNPISGHATLYWYQQILGQGPKLLIQFQNNGVVDDSQLPKDRFSAERLKGVDSTLKIQPAKLEDSAVYLCASSLDGSVRYEQYFGPGTRLTVT.

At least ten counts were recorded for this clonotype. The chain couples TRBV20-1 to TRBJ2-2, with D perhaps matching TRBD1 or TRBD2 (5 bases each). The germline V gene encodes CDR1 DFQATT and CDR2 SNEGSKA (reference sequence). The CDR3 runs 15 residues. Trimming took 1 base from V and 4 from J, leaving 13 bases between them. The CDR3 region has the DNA TGCAGTGCTAGAGGAATGGGGGATTTCACCGGGGAGCTGTTTTTT. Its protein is CSARGMGDFTGELFF.

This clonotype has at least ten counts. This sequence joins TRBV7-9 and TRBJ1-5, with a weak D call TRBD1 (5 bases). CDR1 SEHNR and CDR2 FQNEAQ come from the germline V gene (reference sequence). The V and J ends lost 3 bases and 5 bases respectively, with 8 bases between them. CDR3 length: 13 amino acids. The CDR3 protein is CASSLSGDQPQHF. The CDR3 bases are TGTGCCAGCAGCTTGTCGGGGGATCAGCCCCAGCATTTT. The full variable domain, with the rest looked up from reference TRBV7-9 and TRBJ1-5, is DTGVSQNPRHKITKRGQNVTFRCDPISEHNRLYWYRQTLGQGPEFLTYFQNEAQLEKSRLLSDRFSAERPKGSFSTLEIQRTEQGDSAMYLCASSLSGDQPQHFGDGTRLSIL.

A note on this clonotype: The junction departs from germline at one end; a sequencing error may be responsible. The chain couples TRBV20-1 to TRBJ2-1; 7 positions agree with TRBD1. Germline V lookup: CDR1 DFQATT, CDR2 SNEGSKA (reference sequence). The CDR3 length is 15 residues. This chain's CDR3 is CSARDPGQHYNEQSF. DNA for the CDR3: TGCAGTGCTAGAGACCCGGGACAGCATTACAATGAGCAGTCCTTC.

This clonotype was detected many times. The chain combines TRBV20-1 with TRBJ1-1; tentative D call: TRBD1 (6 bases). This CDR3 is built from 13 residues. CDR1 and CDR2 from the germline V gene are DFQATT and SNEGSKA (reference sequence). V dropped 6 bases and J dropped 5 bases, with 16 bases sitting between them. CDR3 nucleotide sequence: TGCAGTGCAGAAACAGGGAAGTGGACTGAAGCTTTCTTT. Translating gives CSAETGKWTEAFF.

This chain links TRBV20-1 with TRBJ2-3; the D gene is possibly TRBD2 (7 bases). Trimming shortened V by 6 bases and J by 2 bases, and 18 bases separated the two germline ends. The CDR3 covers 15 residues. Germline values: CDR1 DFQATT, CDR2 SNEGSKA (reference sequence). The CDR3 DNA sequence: TGCAGTGCAGGGGGGGGAGAGTCCCCCACAGATACGCAGTATTTT. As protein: CSAGGGESPTDTQYF.

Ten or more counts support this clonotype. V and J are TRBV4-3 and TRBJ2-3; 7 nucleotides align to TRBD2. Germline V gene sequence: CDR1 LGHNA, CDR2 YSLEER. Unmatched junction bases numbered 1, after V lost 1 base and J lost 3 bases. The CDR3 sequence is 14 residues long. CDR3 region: CASSQVRGTDTQYF. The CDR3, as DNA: TGCGCCAGCAGCCAAGTGCGGGGGACAGATACGCAGTATTTT.

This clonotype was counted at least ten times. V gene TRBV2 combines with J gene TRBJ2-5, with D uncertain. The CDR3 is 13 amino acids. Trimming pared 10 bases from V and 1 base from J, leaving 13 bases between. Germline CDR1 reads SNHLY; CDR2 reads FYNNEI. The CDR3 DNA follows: TGTGCCAACTCGCGACCCTTCCAAGAGACCCAGTACTTC. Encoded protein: CANSRPFQETQYF.